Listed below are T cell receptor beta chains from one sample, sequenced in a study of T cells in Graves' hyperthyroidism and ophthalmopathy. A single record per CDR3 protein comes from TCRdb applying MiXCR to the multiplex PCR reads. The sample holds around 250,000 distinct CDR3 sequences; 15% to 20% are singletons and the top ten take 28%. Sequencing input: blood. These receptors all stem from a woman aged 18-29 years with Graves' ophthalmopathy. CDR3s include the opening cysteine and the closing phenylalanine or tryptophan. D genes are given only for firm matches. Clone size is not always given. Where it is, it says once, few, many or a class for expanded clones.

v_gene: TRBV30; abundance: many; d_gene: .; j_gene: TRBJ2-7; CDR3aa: CAWRGHYEQYF; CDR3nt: TGTGCCTGGAGGGGACACTACGAGCAGTACTTC
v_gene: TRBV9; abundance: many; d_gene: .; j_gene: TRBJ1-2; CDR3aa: CASSVDRGVRGYTF; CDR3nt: TGTGCCAGCAGCGTAGATCGGGGGGTCCGAGGCTACACCTTC
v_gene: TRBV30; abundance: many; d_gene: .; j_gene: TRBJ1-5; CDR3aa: CAWSVGRVVDNQPQHF; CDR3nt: TGTGCCTGGAGTGTGGGGAGGGTCGTCGACAATCAGCCCCAGCATTTT
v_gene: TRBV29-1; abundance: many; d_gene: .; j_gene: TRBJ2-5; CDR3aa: CSVNLGTIGTQYF; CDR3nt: TGCAGCGTCAATCTAGGAACAATCGGGACCCAGTACTTC
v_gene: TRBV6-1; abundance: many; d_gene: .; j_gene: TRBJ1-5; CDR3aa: CASSEVISGFMGQPQHF; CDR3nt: TGTGCCAGCAGTGAGGTAATTTCGGGCTTTATGGGTCAGCCCCAGCATTTT
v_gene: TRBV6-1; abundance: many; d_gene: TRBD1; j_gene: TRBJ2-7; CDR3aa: CATRSGQGIAYEQYF; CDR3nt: TGTGCCACCCGATCCGGACAGGGGATCGCCTACGAGCAGTACTTC
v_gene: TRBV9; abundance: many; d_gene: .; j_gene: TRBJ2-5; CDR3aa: CASQIGETQYF; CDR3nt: TGTGCCAGCCAAATTGGCGAGACCCAGTACTTC
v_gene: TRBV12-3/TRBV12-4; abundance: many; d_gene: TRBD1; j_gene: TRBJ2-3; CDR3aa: CASSLRQGVDTQYF; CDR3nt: TGTGCCAGCAGTCTCAGACAGGGGGTTGATACGCAGTATTTT
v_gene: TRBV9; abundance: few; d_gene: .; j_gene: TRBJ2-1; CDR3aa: CASSVAGEAYNEQFF; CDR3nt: TGTGCCAGCAGCGTAGCAGGGGAGGCCTACAATGAGCAGTTCTTC
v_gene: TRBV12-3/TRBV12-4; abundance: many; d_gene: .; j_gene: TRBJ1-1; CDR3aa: CASSFMSQGGTEAFF; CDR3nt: TGTGCCAGCAGTTTTATGTCGCAGGGAGGCACTGAAGCTTTCTTT
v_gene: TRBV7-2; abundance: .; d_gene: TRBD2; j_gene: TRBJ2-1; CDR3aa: CASSSNPGTSGRYEQFF; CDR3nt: TGTGCCAGCAGCTCGAACCCCGGGACTAGCGGGAGGTATGAGCAGTTCTTC